This TCR beta chain was recorded in a study of tumor and adjacent non-tumor tissue in lung cancer. Study-level results: TCR diversity was significantly greater in tumor than normal lung tissue. Normal lung showed higher cumulative top 100 clone frequency than tumor.

This clonotype was observed many times. The antigen is undetermined. The library came from three nested PCR rounds adapted from ARM-PCR protocols. MiXCR, run by TCRdb on the multiplex PCR reads, gives a single entry per CDR3 protein. This repertoire shows more than 75,000 distinct CDR3 sequences, roughly 80% found once; its top ten account for 13%. This sample's RNA came from whole unsorted tissue. CDR1 DFQATT and CDR2 SNEGSKA come from the germline V gene (reference sequence). This CDR3 has 16 amino acids. V shed 0 bases and J 7 bases; nucleotides not matched to a gene: 6. The gene calls are TRBV20-1 and TRBJ2-1; TRBD2 agrees at 13 bases. The TCR sequence derives from a woman in her 50s with non-small cell lung cancer. Sequenced sample: lung tumor tissue. Here the CDR3 DNA reads TGCAGTGCTAGAGACCCGACTAGCGGGAGGAGAAATGAGCAGTTCTTC. Translating gives CSARDPTSGRRNEQFF.